The present T cell receptor beta chain was sequenced within a study of monozygotic twins with inflammatory bowel disease. Study results and limitations: Using the inverse Simpson index, IBD patients had lower TCRbeta diversity than healthy co-twins.

Molecular identifiers with 6-nucleotide sample barcodes were added during cDNA synthesis via template switching. Following a re-call of the 5' RACE reads, TCRdb has one entry per CDR3 protein and lacks DNA. The ten top clones account for 2% to 2.5%, within a sample of some 440,000 distinct CDR3 sequences. Regarding this clonotype: No antigen is known for it.

This CDR3 is built from 14 residues. This rearrangement joins TRBV12-3 or TRBV12-4 to TRBJ2-3. The TCR comes from a human donor with ulcerative colitis or Crohn's disease, or a healthy co-twin of an affected twin (not recorded which). What was sequenced was blood. The CDR3 region is CASRLDGNTDTQYF.